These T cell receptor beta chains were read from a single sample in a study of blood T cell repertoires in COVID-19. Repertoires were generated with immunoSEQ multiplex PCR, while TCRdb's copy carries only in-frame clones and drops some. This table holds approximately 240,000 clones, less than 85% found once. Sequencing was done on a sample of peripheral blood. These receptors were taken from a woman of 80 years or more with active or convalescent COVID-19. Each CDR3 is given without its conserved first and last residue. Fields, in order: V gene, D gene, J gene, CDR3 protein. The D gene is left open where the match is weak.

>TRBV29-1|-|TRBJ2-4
SVETLQLRKNIQY
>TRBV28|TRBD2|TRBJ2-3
ASSHNSGTSDSTDTQY
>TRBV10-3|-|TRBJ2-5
AISFRGGMETQY
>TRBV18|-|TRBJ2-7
ASSPYRVPYEQY
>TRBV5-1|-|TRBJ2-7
ASSLGMDTYEQY
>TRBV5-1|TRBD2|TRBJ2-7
ASSFSSGKYEQY
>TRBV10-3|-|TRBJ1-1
AISGGTEAF
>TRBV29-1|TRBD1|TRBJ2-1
SVRQGAGSFHNEQF
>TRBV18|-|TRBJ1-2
ASSPGRENYGYT
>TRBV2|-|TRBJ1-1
ASRVLEGGTEAF
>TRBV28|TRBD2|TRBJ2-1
ASRLAGTYNEQF
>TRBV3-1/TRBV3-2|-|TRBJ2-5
ASSQATGSQETQY
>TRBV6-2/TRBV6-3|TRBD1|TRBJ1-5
ASSRDRRSNQPQH
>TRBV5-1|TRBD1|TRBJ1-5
ASSLLGQVNQPQH
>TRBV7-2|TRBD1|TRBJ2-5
ASSSRGPQETQY
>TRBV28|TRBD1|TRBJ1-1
ASSLRQGERTEAF
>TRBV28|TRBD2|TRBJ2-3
ASRPSGGHTDTQY
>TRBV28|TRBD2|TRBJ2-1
ASSLPGLADYNEQF
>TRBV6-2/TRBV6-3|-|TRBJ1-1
ASSTLGGNTEAF
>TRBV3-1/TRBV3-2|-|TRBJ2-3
ASSQVRGTEDTQY
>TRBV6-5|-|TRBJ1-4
ASSYSGGTNEKLF
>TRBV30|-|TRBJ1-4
AWGRQGAEKLF
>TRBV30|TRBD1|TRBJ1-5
AWSQGGRQPQH
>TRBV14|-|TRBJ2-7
ASSQDLPRVSEQY
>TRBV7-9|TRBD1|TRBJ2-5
ASSSTGWQETQY
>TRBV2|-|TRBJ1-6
ASSPETYSPLH
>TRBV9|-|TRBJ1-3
ASSTGNTGNTIY
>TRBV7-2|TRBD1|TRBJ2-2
ASSVYRGRGGTGELF
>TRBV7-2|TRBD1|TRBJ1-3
ASSLRTGGGNTIY
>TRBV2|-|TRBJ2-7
ASSERTKELYEQY
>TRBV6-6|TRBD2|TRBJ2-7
ASSRLAASYEQY
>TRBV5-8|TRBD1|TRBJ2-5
ASSQTGRETQY
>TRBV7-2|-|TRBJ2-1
ASSLDRVPYNEQF
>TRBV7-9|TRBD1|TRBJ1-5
ASSLTGVNQPQH
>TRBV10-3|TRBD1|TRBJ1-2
AISGQGENYGYT
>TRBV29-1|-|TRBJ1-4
SVEVSGNEKLF
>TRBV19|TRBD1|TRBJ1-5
ASRGRGAQPQH
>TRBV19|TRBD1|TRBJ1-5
ASSITGEQPQH
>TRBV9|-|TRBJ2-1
ASKHPGINEQF
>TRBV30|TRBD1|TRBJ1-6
AWSAGQNRSPLH
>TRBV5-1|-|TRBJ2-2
ASSLTTNTGELF
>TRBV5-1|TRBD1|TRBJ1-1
ASSPGTGRVSTEAF
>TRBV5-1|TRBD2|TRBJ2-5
ASSSLAGGAGTQY
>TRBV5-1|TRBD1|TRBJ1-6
ASSPNVPGQGSGALH
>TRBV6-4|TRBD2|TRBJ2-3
ASSLGLAGQDTQY
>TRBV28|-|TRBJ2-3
ASSFLAGSDTDTQY
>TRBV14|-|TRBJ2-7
ASSQLEGAMY
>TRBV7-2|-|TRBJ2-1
ASSTSGSSYNEQF
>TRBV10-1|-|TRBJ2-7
ASSEGQYEQY
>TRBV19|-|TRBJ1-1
ASSRTGNTEAF
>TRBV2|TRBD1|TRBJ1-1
ASRDDTGVTEAF
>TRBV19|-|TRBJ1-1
ASSTGSDSEAF
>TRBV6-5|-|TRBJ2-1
ACRRAGSVGEQF
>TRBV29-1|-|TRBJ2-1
SVDNEEGGQKRYNEQF
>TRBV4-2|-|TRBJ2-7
ASSQGLASYEQY
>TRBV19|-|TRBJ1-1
ASSFLNTEAF
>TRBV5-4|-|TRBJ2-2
ASSPRSARELF
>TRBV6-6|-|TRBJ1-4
ASSYSGQAEKLF
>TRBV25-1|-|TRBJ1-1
ASSPQITNTEAF
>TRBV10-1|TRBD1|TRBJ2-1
ASSESIGTGINEQF